The 31 T cell receptor beta chains listed next were all sequenced from one sample in a study of vaccination and CD4 T cells after COVID-19. Treatment defined: roughly 11-day PBMC culture with coronavirus spike peptide pools or control peptides (ViraFEST assay). The antigens these receptors bind are not known. Sequencing of DNA taken from cultured CD4+ T cells relied on the Oncomine TCR Beta short-read assay. TCRdb ran MiXCR on the PCR reads and lists one entry per CDR3 protein. The repertoire holds around 15,000 distinct CDR3 sequences, with 50% to 55% as singletons. The sample was CD4+ T cells from blood, cultured in vitro. All receptors come from a human donor who had recovered from COVID-19.

The gene calls are TRBV7-2 and TRBJ2-1; D is unresolved. Germline CDR1 and CDR2: SGHTA and FQGNSA. V lost 7 bases and J 6 bases, leaving 7 bases between the germline ends. The CDR3 has 11 residues. The CDR3 region has the DNA TGTGCCAGCACTCGTGGCAATGAGCAGTTCTTC. Translation gives CASTRGNEQFF.

The chain carries TRBV30 and TRBJ1-2; D is ambiguous. Germline CDR1 and CDR2: GTSNPN and SVGIG (reference sequence). The CDR3 loop spans 13 amino acids. V was trimmed by 3 bases and J by 3 bases, leaving 11 bases between them. CDR3 nucleotide sequence: TGTGCCTGGAGCCCTCGGGAGCACTATGGCTACACCTTC. The encoded protein is CAWSPREHYGYTF.

In this sample, this clonotype turned up a few times. The V call is TRBV6-1, the J call TRBJ2-2; 9 positions match TRBD2. J lost 3 bases, V lost 7 bases, and 15 bases had no gene match. CDR1 is MNHNS, CDR2 SASEGT, per germline. This CDR3 comprises 18 residues. CDR3 coding DNA: TGTGCCAGCACCGCCGGGGGCGGGGGGGCCTTGGACACCGGGGAGCTGTTTTTT. Translation gives CASTAGGGGALDTGELFF.

This clonotype showed up just a few times. CDR3 amino acids: CASKQDSNQPQHF. Written as DNA, the CDR3 is TGTGCCAGCAAACAGGATAGCAATCAGCCCCAGCATTTT. The chain employs TRBV6-1 and TRBJ1-5; TRBD1 is a possible D gene (5 bases). The germline gives CDR1 MNHNS, CDR2 SASEGT. V gave up 7 bases and J gave up 0 bases, with 7 bases separating them. CDR3 length equals 13 residues.

The chain combines TRBV15 with TRBJ1-4, with TRBD1 as a possible D gene (5 bases). Germline CDR1 LNHNV, CDR2 YYDKDF (reference sequence). Between the trimmed V and J ends, which lost 5 bases and 5 bases, there was a span of 9 bases. CDR3 size: 13 residues. The CDR3: CATSFEGNEKLFF. The CDR3 DNA reads TGTGCCACCAGCTTCGAGGGGAATGAAAAACTGTTTTTT.

This clonotype is a singleton in its sample. This chain links TRBV20-1 with TRBJ2-7; D is unclear. The V end lost 6 bases, the J end lost 5 bases, and 17 bases lay between the germline ends. This CDR3 contains 13 residues. Looked up from germline, CDR1 is DFQATT and CDR2 is SNEGSKA (reference sequence). The DNA of the CDR3 is TGCAGTGCCTCCCCGACCTTGGACCACGAGCAGTACTTC. This translates into CSASPTLDHEQYF.

The chain has TRBV20-1 and TRBJ2-1; no clear D. From germline, CDR1 is DFQATT and CDR2 SNEGSKA (reference sequence). V lost 3 bases and J lost 9, with 9 bases in between. The CDR3 extends over 11 amino acids. Here the CDR3 reads CSASPESEQFF. The CDR3 nucleotides read TGCAGTGCTAGCCCTGAAAGTGAGCAGTTCTTC.

The rearrangement joins TRBV6-2 or TRBV6-3 to TRBJ1-1; 7 bases align to TRBD1. The CDR3 contains 14 residues. Per the germline V gene, CDR1 is MNHEY and CDR2 is SVGEGT. The J segment lost 2 bases and the V segment lost 3 bases, leaving 3 bases of the junction unmatched. This CDR3 reads CASSYGTVNTEAFF. As DNA, the CDR3 is TGTGCCAGCAGTTATGGGACAGTTAACACTGAAGCTTTCTTT.

The rearrangement uses TRBV11-1 and TRBJ2-2; no reliable D call. The CDR3 totals 14 residues. Germline-derived CDR1 and CDR2 are SGHAT and FQDESV (reference sequence). The V and J ends lost 4 bases and 5 bases respectively, with 11 bases between them. In DNA form, the CDR3 reads TGTGCCAGCAGCTATATATCAGCAACCGGGGAGCTGTTTTTT. Its protein product is CASSYISATGELFF.

This clonotype came up a few times. The chain recombines TRBV6-2 or TRBV6-3 with TRBJ1-5; D is ambiguous. From germline, CDR1 is MNHEY and CDR2 SVGEGT. The CDR3 sequence is 13 residues long. V was trimmed by 7 bases and J by 4 bases, leaving 11 bases between them. CDR3 nucleotides: TGTGCCAGCACCCACTTAGAAAATCAGCCCCAGCATTTT. Its protein is CASTHLENQPQHF.

The chain carries TRBV20-1 and TRBJ2-1; 13 bases map to TRBD2. The CDR3 totals 14 residues. Trimming removed 6 bases from V and 8 bases from J; junction bases left unmatched: 7. Germline V lookup: CDR1 DFQATT, CDR2 SNEGSKA (reference sequence). DNA for the CDR3: TGCAGTGCAACGGGACTAGCGGGGTTCTATGAGCAGTTCTTC. Its protein product is CSATGLAGFYEQFF.

The chain employs TRBV28 and TRBJ1-2; D may be TRBD1 (6 bases). The CDR3 spans 13 residues. V lost 7 bases to trimming and J lost 6 bases, with 15 bases between them. In germline, CDR1 is MDHEN, CDR2 SYDVKM. This CDR3 is CASIAQGWHGYTF. The CDR3 DNA reads TGTGCCAGCATTGCCCAGGGGTGGCATGGCTACACCTTC.

This clonotype turned up a few times. The V call is TRBV6-1, the J call TRBJ1-2, with D unresolved. V was cut by 4 bases and J by 0 bases, with 12 bases left in between. Germline CDR1 is MNHNS and CDR2 is SASEGT. This CDR3 has 15 residues. The CDR3 region is CASSGRTPANYGYTF. Written as DNA, the CDR3 is TGTGCCAGCAGTGGCCGTACACCAGCTAACTATGGCTACACCTTC.

V gene TRBV20-1 combines with J gene TRBJ1-5, with a possible D match to TRBD1 (5 bases). V was pared by 3 bases and J by 6 bases, with 12 bases between. The CDR3 length is 13 residues. CDR1 DFQATT and CDR2 SNEGSKA come from the germline V gene (reference sequence). The CDR3 sequence is CSARVRVSQPQHF. CDR3 bases: TGCAGTGCTAGGGTCAGGGTCAGTCAGCCCCAGCATTTT.

This clonotype occurred a few times. This chain joins TRBV11-2 and TRBJ2-7; TRBD2 aligns across 7 bases. This CDR3 contains 15 residues. With V trimmed by 1 base and J by 2 bases, 5 bases remained unmatched. CDR1 and CDR2 from the germline V gene are SGHAT and FQNNGV. CDR3 sequence (DNA): TGTGCCAGCAGCTTAGGGCTAGCGGTTACCTACGAGCAGTACTTC. This encodes CASSLGLAVTYEQYF. The full variable domain, its missing parts supplied by reference TRBV11-2 and TRBJ2-7, is EAGVAQSPRYKIIEKRQSVAFWCNPISGHATLYWYQQILGQGPKLLIQFQNNGVVDDSQLPKDRFSAERLKGVDSTLKIQPAKLEDSAVYLCASSLGLAVTYEQYFGPGTRLTVT.

This chain links TRBV19 with TRBJ1-2; D not certain. Germline V gene lookup returns CDR1 LNHDA and CDR2 SQIVND (reference sequence). Trimming left V 0 bases short and J 4 bases short, with 9 bases between. The CDR3 contains 14 residues. The CDR3 sequence: CASSIDLVTYGYTF. The CDR3 coding sequence is TGTGCCAGTAGTATAGATCTGGTGACCTATGGCTACACCTTC.

In DNA, the CDR3 is TGTGCCACCAGCCTGCCGGGACAGGGGGCCCTCGAGCAGTACTTC. Translating gives CATSLPGQGALEQYF. The rearrangement joins TRBV15 to TRBJ2-7; 12 bases are a match to TRBD1. The CDR3 is 15 amino acids. V lost 5 bases and J lost 6; bases outside the gene matches: 8. Germline V gene lookup returns CDR1 LNHNV and CDR2 YYDKDF (reference sequence).

The V gene is TRBV7-9, the J gene TRBJ2-7; TRBD1 matches at 9 bases. CDR3 length equals 15 residues. Germline lookup yields CDR1 SEHNR and CDR2 FQNEAQ (reference sequence). V gave up 7 bases and J gave up 3 bases; unmatched junction bases: 10. The CDR3 region has the DNA TGTGCCAGCACCCAGGCGGGGACAGGGATCTACGAGCAGTACTTC. Translation gives CASTQAGTGIYEQYF.

This chain uses TRBV27 with TRBJ1-1; D is ambiguous. Trimming left V 4 bases short and J 1 base short, with 10 bases between. Germline-derived CDR1 and CDR2 are MNHEY and SMNVEV (reference sequence). This CDR3 has 14 amino acids. The CDR3 region is CASSSGKWNTEAFF. CDR3 DNA: TGTGCCAGCAGTTCTGGAAAGTGGAACACTGAAGCTTTCTTT.

In this sample, this clonotype turned up a few times. The rearrangement joins TRBV7-2 to TRBJ2-1; no reliable D call. Per the germline V gene, CDR1 is SGHTA and CDR2 is FQGNSA. Trimming pared 1 base from V and 0 bases from J, leaving 4 bases between. This CDR3 has 14 amino acids. DNA of the CDR3: TGTGCCAGCAGCTTAGGTAGCTCCTACAATGAGCAGTTCTTC. Protein product: CASSLGSSYNEQFF.

The chain couples TRBV27 to TRBJ2-7, with D unclear. Germline V gene lookup returns CDR1 MNHEY and CDR2 SMNVEV (reference sequence). The V and J ends lost 3 bases and 2 bases respectively, with 8 bases between them. The CDR3 has 13 amino acids. The CDR3 protein is CASSFSIAYEQYF. The CDR3 coding sequence is TGTGCCAGCAGTTTCTCCATAGCCTACGAGCAGTACTTC.

The rearrangement uses TRBV6-5 and TRBJ1-5; D call uncertain. This CDR3 comprises 13 residues. The germline V gene encodes CDR1 MNHEY and CDR2 SVGAGI. The ends were cut back, 2 bases at V and 2 bases at J, with 4 bases in the middle. CDR3 DNA: TGTGCCAGCAGTTACAGGGGCAATCAGCCCCAGCATTTT. Its translation is CASSYRGNQPQHF.

The V call is TRBV11-2, the J call TRBJ2-7, with a weak D call TRBD1 (6 bases). The CDR3 totals 15 residues. Trimming removed 3 bases at V and 0 bases at J, with 12 bases between. Germline assignment: CDR1 SGHAT and CDR2 FQNNGV. The CDR3 region has the DNA TGTGCCAGCAGCTTGGCCGGGACAAGCTCCTACGAGCAGTACTTC. This translates into CASSLAGTSSYEQYF.

There are a few counts of this clonotype. This sequence joins TRBV20-1 and TRBJ1-1; weak D call: TRBD1 (5 bases). Germline lookup yields CDR1 DFQATT and CDR2 SNEGSKA (reference sequence). The CDR3 runs to 12 residues. V lost 3 bases and J 4 bases, leaving 9 bases between the germline ends. CDR3 protein: CSASIQVTEAFF. CDR3 DNA: TGCAGTGCTAGTATACAGGTCACTGAAGCTTTCTTT.

The chain links TRBV25-1 to TRBJ1-2, with 10 bases identical to TRBD1. From germline, CDR1 is MGHDK and CDR2 SYGVNS. V shed 4 bases, J shed 7 bases, and the junction held 9 bases outside the gene matches. This CDR3 region has 15 residues. CDR3 DNA sequence: TGTGCCAGCAGTGCAGTGACAGGGGGCGAAGCTGGCTACACCTTC. Amino acid sequence: CASSAVTGGEAGYTF.

The chain joins TRBV7-2 to TRBJ2-7, with a tentative D call TRBD2 (5 bases). The germline V and J ends were trimmed by 2 bases and 4 bases, with 12 bases remaining between them. This CDR3 contains 14 residues. CDR1 is SGHTA and CDR2 is FQGNSA in the germline V gene. The CDR3 sequence: CASSLRSRDYEQYF. DNA of the CDR3: TGTGCCAGCAGCTTACGGTCCCGGGATTACGAGCAGTACTTC. The variable domain in full, completed from reference TRBV7-2 and TRBJ2-7, reads GAGVSQSPSNKVTEKGKDVELRCDPISGHTALYWYRQSLGQGLEFLIYFQGNSAPDKSGLPSDRFSAERTGGSVSTLTIQRTQQEDSAVYLCASSLRSRDYEQYFGPGTRLTVT.

CDR3 coding DNA: TGTGCCAGCAGCCCCTCCCCAGGGGCTCAGCCCCAGCATTTT. Translated, it gives CASSPSPGAQPQHF. The chain employs TRBV7-6 and TRBJ1-5; D is perhaps TRBD1 (6 bases). The V end was cut by 5 bases, the J end by 6 bases, with 14 bases between. In germline, CDR1 is SGHVS, CDR2 FNYEAQ. This CDR3 comprises 14 residues.

The rearrangement joins TRBV7-9 to TRBJ2-3; D remains unclear. Per the germline V gene, CDR1 is SEHNR and CDR2 is FQNEAQ (reference sequence). The CDR3 runs to 13 residues. Trimming took 3 bases from V and 4 from J, leaving 8 bases between them. The chain's CDR3 is CASSLVGSDTQYF. In nucleotides, the CDR3 is TGTGCCAGCAGCTTGGTAGGGTCAGATACGCAGTATTTT.

The V and J genes are TRBV7-9 and TRBJ1-1, with TRBD1 matching 12 bases. V trimming: 1 base; J trimming: 10 bases; junction bases outside the gene matches: 7. Germline loops: CDR1 SEHNR, CDR2 FQNEAQ (reference sequence). This CDR3 region has 15 residues. The CDR3 region is CASSLDRGQGARAFF. The CDR3 region has the DNA TGTGCCAGCAGCTTAGACCGGGGACAGGGGGCGAGAGCTTTCTTT.

The chain links TRBV5-4 to TRBJ2-2; 8 bases align to TRBD1. The germline gives CDR1 SGHNT, CDR2 YYREEE (reference sequence). With 3 bases clipped from V and 6 bases from J, the junction kept 4 bases outside the gene matches. This CDR3 is 14 amino acids long. The CDR3: CASSSRGRAGELFF. CDR3 nucleotide sequence: TGTGCCAGCAGCTCCAGGGGGCGCGCCGGGGAGCTGTTTTTT.

V is TRBV27 and J is TRBJ1-1, with no clear D. The CDR3 sequence is 13 residues long. The V end was cut by 5 bases, the J end by 1 base, with 8 bases between. Germline loops: CDR1 MNHEY, CDR2 SMNVEV (reference sequence). Here the CDR3 reads CASSRTPNTEAFF. As DNA, the CDR3 is TGTGCCAGCAGTCGCACTCCGAACACTGAAGCTTTCTTT.